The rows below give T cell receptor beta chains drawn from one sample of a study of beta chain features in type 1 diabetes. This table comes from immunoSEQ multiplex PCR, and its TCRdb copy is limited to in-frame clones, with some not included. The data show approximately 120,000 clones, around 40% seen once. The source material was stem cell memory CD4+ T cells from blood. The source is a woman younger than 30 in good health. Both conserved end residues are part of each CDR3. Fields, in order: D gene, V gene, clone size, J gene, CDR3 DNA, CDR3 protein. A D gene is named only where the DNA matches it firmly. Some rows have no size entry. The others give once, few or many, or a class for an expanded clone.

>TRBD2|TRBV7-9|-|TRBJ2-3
TGTGCCAGCAGGAGGGGCCGACTAGCGAACACAGATACGCAGTATTTT
CASRRGRLANTDTQYF
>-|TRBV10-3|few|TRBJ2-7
TGTGCCATCAGCGATAACAGGGTCTCCTACGAGCAGTACTTC
CAISDNRVSYEQYF
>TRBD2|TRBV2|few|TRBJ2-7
TGTGCCAGCAGTGCTAGTTGGACTAGCGGAATTTTTGCCTACGAGCAGTACTTC
CASSASWTSGIFAYEQYF
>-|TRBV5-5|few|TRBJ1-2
TGTGCCAGCAGCTTCGGTCAGGGGAACTATGGCTACACCTTC
CASSFGQGNYGYTF
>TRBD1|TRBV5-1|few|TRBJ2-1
TGCGCCAGCAGCTTGTTTCGACAGGGTGAGCAGTTCTTC
CASSLFRQGEQFF
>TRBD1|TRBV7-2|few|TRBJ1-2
TGTGCCAGCAGCTTAGAGCTACAGGGGATAGGTGGCTACACCTTC
CASSLELQGIGGYTF
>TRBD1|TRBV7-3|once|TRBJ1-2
TGTGCCAGCAGCCCGCCGGACAGGCCAAGGGACTACACCTTC
CASSPPDRPRDYTF
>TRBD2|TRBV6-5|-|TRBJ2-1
TGTGCCAGCAGTTACACGACTAGCGGGAGCACTGAGCAGTTCTTC
CASSYTTSGSTEQFF
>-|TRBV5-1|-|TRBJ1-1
TGCGCCAGCAGCTTGGGGCCGAACACTGAAGCTTTCTTT
CASSLGPNTEAFF
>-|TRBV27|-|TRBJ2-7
TGTGCCAGCAGTTTATCTTATGGATCGAGGGAGCAGTACTTC
CASSLSYGSREQYF
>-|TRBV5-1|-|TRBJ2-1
TGCGCCACCCCGGGGGTCAACAATGAGCAGTTCTTC
CATPGVNNEQFF
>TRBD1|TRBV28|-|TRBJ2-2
TGTGCCAGCAGTTTCTGGACAGGGGGCAAACCCGAGCTGTTTTTT
CASSFWTGGKPELFF
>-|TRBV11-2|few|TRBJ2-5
TGTGCCAGCAGCTTCCGGTTGGAGACCCAGTACTTC
CASSFRLETQYF
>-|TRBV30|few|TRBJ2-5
TGTGCCTGGACTAGGTCTAGCGTGTGGTACTTC
CAWTRSSVWYF
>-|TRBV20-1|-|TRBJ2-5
TGCAGTGCTAGGGGCGAGACCCAGTACTTC
CSARGETQYF
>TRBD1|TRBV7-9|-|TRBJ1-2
TGTGCCAGCAGCGTCGGGACAGGGGGCTTCTATGGCTACACCTTC
CASSVGTGGFYGYTF
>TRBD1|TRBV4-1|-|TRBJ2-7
TGCGCCAGCAGCCAAGATCCCCGGGACAGGGGATTTGGCGAGCAGTACTTC
CASSQDPRDRGFGEQYF
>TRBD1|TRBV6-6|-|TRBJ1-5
TGTGCCAGCAGAGGGACAGGGGGCTATAGCAATCAGCCCCAGCATTTT
CASRGTGGYSNQPQHF
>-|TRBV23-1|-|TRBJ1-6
TGCGCCAGCAGTCAACTACAGAGCTCGAATTCACCCCTCCACTTT
CASSQLQSSNSPLHF
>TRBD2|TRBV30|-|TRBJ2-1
TGTGCCTGGAGTGTCTTGGGGGGGGAGAGGCTCTTC
CAWSVLGGERLF
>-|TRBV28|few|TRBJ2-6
TGTGCCAGCAGACGGAGCTCTGGGGCCAACGTCCTGACTTTC
CASRRSSGANVLTF
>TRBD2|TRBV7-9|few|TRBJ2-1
TGTGCCAGCGCGGGAGGGAAAAACAATGAGCAGTTCTTC
CASAGGKNNEQFF
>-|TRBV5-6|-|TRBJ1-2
TGTGCCAGCAGCTTGGACAGCTCTGGCTACACCTTC
CASSLDSSGYTF
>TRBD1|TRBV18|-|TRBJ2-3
TGTGCCAGCTCCAAAGGACAGGTAGCTTTCGATACGCAGTATTTT
CASSKGQVAFDTQYF
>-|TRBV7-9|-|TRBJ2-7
TGTGCCAGCAGCTTAGAGGGGGTGTTGGCCTACGAGCAGTACTTC
CASSLEGVLAYEQYF
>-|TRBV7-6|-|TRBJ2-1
TGTGCCAGCAGCCCGGGACTGGTGTGGGAGCAGTTCTTC
CASSPGLVWEQFF
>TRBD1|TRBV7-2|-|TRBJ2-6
TGTGCCAGCAGTCAATGGACAGGGGGCTCTGGGGCCAACGTCCTGACTTTC
CASSQWTGGSGANVLTF
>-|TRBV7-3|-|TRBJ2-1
TGTGCCAGCAGGCTAACGGGACTCCACTCCTACAATGAGCAGTTCTTC
CASRLTGLHSYNEQFF
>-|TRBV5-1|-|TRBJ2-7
TGCGCCAGCAGCCCTGGGACTTGGCAGGAGGAGCAGTACTTC
CASSPGTWQEEQYF
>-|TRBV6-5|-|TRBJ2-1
TGTGCCAGCAGTTATTATCCCTCGGCAGGCAATGAGCAGTTCTTC
CASSYYPSAGNEQFF
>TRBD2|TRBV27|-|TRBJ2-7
TGTGCCAGCAGGCTCGGACTAGCCTACGAGCAGTACTTC
CASRLGLAYEQYF
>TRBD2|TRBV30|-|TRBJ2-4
TGTGCCTGGAACCGGGGGGGCGGCAAAAACATTCAGTACTTC
CAWNRGGGKNIQYF
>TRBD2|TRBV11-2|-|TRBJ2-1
TGTGCCAGCAAAAAGGGACTAGCGGGAGGCCGAAGCTCCTACAATGAGCAGTTCTTC
CASKKGLAGGRSSYNEQFF
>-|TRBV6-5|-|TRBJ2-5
TGTGCCAGCAGTTCCTGGTTTGGAGCATTCCAAGAGACCCAGTACTTC
CASSSWFGAFQETQYF
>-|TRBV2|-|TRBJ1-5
TGTGCCAGCAGGTATAGCAATCAGCCCCAGCATTTT
CASRYSNQPQHF
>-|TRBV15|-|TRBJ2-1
TGTGCCACCAGTTGGGACTTGCCTTCCTACAATGAGCAGTTCTTC
CATSWDLPSYNEQFF
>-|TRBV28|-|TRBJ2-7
TGTGCCAGCAGTTTAGGACACCTCTACGAGCAGTACTTC
CASSLGHLYEQYF
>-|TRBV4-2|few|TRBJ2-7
TGTGCCAGCAGCCAAGACGGGAACTACGAGCAGTACTTC
CASSQDGNYEQYF
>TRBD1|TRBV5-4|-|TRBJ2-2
TGTGCCAGCAGCTTGTTCGGTGGGGGACAGGGAAGAACCGGGGAGCTGTTTTTT
CASSLFGGGQGRTGELFF
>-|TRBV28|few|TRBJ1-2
TGTGCCAGCAGTTTAGGCCGATACTATGGCTACACCTTC
CASSLGRYYGYTF
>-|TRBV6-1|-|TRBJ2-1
TGTGCCAGCCGTGGGAGCTCCTACAATGAGCAGTTCTTC
CASRGSSYNEQFF
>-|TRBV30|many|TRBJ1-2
TGTGCCTGGAGTACTACTTGGGGCTACACCTTC
CAWSTTWGYTF
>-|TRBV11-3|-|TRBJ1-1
TGTGCCAGCAGTCCGGGTGGAAGTAACACTGAAGCTTTCTTT
CASSPGGSNTEAFF
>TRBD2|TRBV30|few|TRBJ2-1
TGTGCCTGGAGTCCTACTAGCGGGCCAGGTAATGAGCAGTTCTTC
CAWSPTSGPGNEQFF
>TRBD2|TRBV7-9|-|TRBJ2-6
TGTGCCAGCAGCCCTCGACTAGCGGGAGGTTATGGGGCCAACGTCCTGACTTTC
CASSPRLAGGYGANVLTF
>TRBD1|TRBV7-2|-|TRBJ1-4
TGTGCCAGCAGCGGAACCGGGACAGGGTTACGGGAAAAACTGTTTTTT
CASSGTGTGLREKLFF
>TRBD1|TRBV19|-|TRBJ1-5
TGCGCCAGTAGTACCACGACAGGGAGCAATCAGCCCCAGCATTTT
CASSTTTGSNQPQHF
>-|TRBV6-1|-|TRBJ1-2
TGTGCCAGCAGACGGGGGGGTGAGGGCTACACCTTC
CASRRGGEGYTF
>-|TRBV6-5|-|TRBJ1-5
TGTGCCAGCAGTTACTCGAAGGGGAGCAATCAGCCCCAGCATTTT
CASSYSKGSNQPQHF